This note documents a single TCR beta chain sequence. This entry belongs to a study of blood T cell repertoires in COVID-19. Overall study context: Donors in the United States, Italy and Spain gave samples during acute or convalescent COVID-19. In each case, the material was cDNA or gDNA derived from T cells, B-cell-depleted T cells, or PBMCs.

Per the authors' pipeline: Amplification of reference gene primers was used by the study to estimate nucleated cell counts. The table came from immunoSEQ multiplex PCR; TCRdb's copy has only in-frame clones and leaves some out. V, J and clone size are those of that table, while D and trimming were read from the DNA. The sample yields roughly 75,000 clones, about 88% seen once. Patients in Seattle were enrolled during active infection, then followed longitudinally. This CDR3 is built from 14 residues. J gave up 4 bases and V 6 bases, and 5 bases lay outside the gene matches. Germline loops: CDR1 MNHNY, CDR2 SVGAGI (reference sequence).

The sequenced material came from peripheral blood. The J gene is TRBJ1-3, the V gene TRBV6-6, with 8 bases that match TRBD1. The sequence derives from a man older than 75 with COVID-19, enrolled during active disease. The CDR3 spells CASSFRGQGNTIYF. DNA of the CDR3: TGTGCCAGCAGCTTCAGGGGGCAAGGAAACACCATATATTTT.